This T cell receptor (beta chain) stems from a study of CD8 T cells in Susac syndrome. When the RNA was reverse transcribed, random hexamers were used with an input of roughly 0.5 to 1 ug. TCRdb re-called the immunoSEQ multiplex PCR reads with MiXCR, one entry per CDR3 protein. Of 90,000 to 150,000 distinct CDR3 sequences listed, about 92% are singletons. The CDR3 length is 14 residues. CDR1 and CDR2 from the germline V gene are SGHTA and FQGNSA. The ends lost 4 bases at V and 8 bases at J; junction bases unmatched: 5. Sequencing of TCR beta drew on CD8+ and CD4+ T cells from blood. The clonotype comes from a human donor with multiple sclerosis. Sequencing was done on a sample of CD4+ T cells from PBMCs. The chain combines TRBV7-2 with TRBJ1-4; TRBD1 aligns across 9 bases. The CDR3 loop reads CASSYGQGTEKLFF. Here the CDR3 DNA reads TGTGCCAGCAGCTACGGACAGGGGACCGAAAAACTGTTTTTT.